A single T cell receptor beta chain is shown here with its context. Its antigen remains undetermined. The sample holds no much larger clone one base away, and base qualities are not on file. CDR1 LNHDA and CDR2 SQIVND are derived from the germline V gene (reference sequence). From the cysteine up to the phenylalanine, the CDR3 has a length of 14 residues. Left in the record is the CDR3 DNA by itself, 42 bases read in frame from the first base. V lost 6 bases and J lost 4 bases, and the count of bases not matched to a germline gene is 5. Collaborating institutions collected whole blood in K2EDTA tubes following their own protocols. For TCRbeta analysis, collaborator samples were shipped as frozen whole blood, as isolated PBMCs, or as DNA extracted from either sample type. The sample belongs to a study of blood T cell repertoires in COVID-19 (dated by TCRdb to 2018 to 2021). In terms of the full investigation: The collaborator samples originated in the United States, Italy and Spain and spanned the acute and convalescent phases of COVID-19. The samples were drawn from two sources: the first 160 participants of the ongoing ImmuneRACE study, and fewer than 1,500 subjects contributed by 6 global collaborators. A de-identified subject ID, COVID-19 status, age in years and sex were almost always included in the sample metadata. Where HLA class I and class II types were available, the types were taken from metadata supplied by the sample provider, not from assay-based typing. The prospective study material was composed of cDNA or gDNA derived from T cells, B-cell-depleted T cells, or PBMCs. Deeply sampled blood TCRbeta repertoires from subjects exposed to, actively infected with, or recovered from COVID-19 were included in the dataset. The repertoires were made available in a free public database intended to serve as a resource for research on the immune response to SARS-CoV-2.

Points the paper makes about the study in general: The quantity of clinical and demographic metadata differed by source and by participant and was supplied without curation.

TCRbeta CDR3 regions were amplified from genomic DNA by means of the immunoSEQ Assay, a bias-controlled multiplex PCR. The original pipeline was this. The number of nucleated cells in each sample was estimated by amplification of reference gene primers within the assay. To quantify the absolute abundance of each unique TCRbeta CDR3 rearrangement, sequence reads were collapsed and filtered. For each sample, productive Simpson clonality was calculated as the square root of Simpson's diversity index over productive rearrangements. TCRdb mirrors the immuneACCESS table, restricted to in-frame sequences. Some clones are absent from its copies; in checked studies, under half trace to an unresolved V gene, and the reason for the others is unknown. The DNA was the basis for D and trimming; V, J and clone size are from that table. Within this sample are 290,000 or so clones, with 75% to 90% of them counted one time only. The ten largest clones add up to approximately 2.2% of the sample.

The chain was built from TRBV19 and TRBJ2-3; 9 central bases correspond to TRBD1. The specimen was peripheral blood. This receptor was identified in a young man with active or convalescent COVID-19. In nucleotides, the sequence is TGTGCCAGTAGATTGACAGGGGGAGCAGATACGCAGTATTTT. This sequence encodes CASRLTGGADTQYF.